These 18 T cell receptor beta chains were sequenced from one sample in a study of regulatory T cells in long-lasting Graves disease. TCR beta libraries were built with iRepertoire HTBI primers and Arm-PCR of CDR3 regions. TCRdb passed the multiplex PCR reads through MiXCR, listing each CDR3 protein once. Of about 400,000 distinct CDR3 sequences listed, 15% to 20% are singletons. Documented time point: newly diagnosed GD, antithyroid drugs for less than 3 months. There was RNA extracted from PBMCs, and the TCR library was made from it. The data were also submitted as part of a second study, on T cells in Graves' hyperthyroidism and ophthalmopathy.

Sequenced material: peripheral blood mononuclear cells (PBMCs), taken at new diagnosis, from a patient treated with antithyroid drugs. The receptors were sampled from a woman in her late teens or twenties with Graves disease.

V and J are TRBV29-1 and TRBJ2-5; D is perhaps TRBD2 (6 bases). The DNA matches TRBJ2-1 better at its end, which makes the J call doubtful. CDR3 length: 12 amino acids. Looked up from germline, CDR1 is SQVTM and CDR2 is ANQGSEA. This CDR3 reads CSVAGGSNEQFF. The CDR3 bases are TGCAGCGTTGCTGGAGGGTCCAATGAGCAGTTCTTC.

This rearrangement joins TRBV7-3 to TRBJ1-2; a possible D gene is TRBD1 (6 bases). Germline CDR1 and CDR2: SGHTA and FQGTGA. The CDR3 consists of 14 residues. Trimming left V 5 bases short and J 6 bases short, with 16 bases between. CDR3: CASSQDTGRDGYTF. The DNA for the CDR3 is TGTGCCAGCAGCCAAGATACAGGGAGAGATGGCTACACCTTC.

Ten or more counts support this clonotype. The chain combines TRBV9 with TRBJ2-1, with unresolved D. The CDR3 spans 13 residues. Germline V gene data show CDR1 as SGDLS and CDR2 as YYNGEE. Trimming removed 0 bases at V and 2 bases at J, with 3 bases between. The CDR3 sequence: CASSVGTYNEQFF. In nucleotides, the CDR3 is TGTGCCAGCAGCGTAGGGACCTACAATGAGCAGTTCTTC.

This clonotype was seen a few times. It may be a read error: a sequence one base away is much more abundant. V and J are TRBV18 and TRBJ2-1, with a possible D match to TRBD1 (5 bases). Germline CDR1 and CDR2: KGHSH and LQKENI. The CDR3 sequence is 14 residues long. Trimming removed 4 bases from V and 5 bases from J, with 12 bases in between. The CDR3 region is CASSRQNSHNEQFF. In DNA, the CDR3 is TGTGCCAGCTCACGACAGAACAGCCACAATGAGCAGTTCTTC.

V usage is TRBV7-9 and J usage is TRBJ1-5, with 7 positions matching TRBD1. The germline V gene has CDR1 SEHNR and CDR2 FQNEAQ (reference sequence). This CDR3 is 17 amino acids long. V lost 4 bases to trimming and J lost 0 bases; unmatched junction nucleotides: 9. DNA of the CDR3: TGTGCCAGCAGCTCCGGGACAGACCCCTATAGCAATCAGCCCCAGCATTTT. Translation: CASSSGTDPYSNQPQHF.

The table lists this clonotype with a few counts. A much more abundant neighbour one base away suggests this may be a read error. The V call is TRBV6-1, the J call TRBJ1-1, with D possibly TRBD1 on 5 matching bases. With 6 bases removed from V and 3 bases from J, the gap between germline ends came to 5 bases. The CDR3 totals 11 residues. Germline V gene sequence: CDR1 MNHNS, CDR2 SASEGT. The CDR3 coding sequence is TGTGCCAGCAGGGGACACACTGAAGCTTTCTTT. This codes for CASRGHTEAFF.

This clonotype has a handful of counts. The J gene is TRBJ2-5, the V gene TRBV30, with D possibly TRBD1 on 5 matching bases. The germline CDR1 and CDR2 sequences are GTSNPN and SVGIG (reference sequence). The CDR3 is 12 residues long. V gave up 1 base and J gave up 9 bases, with 12 bases separating them. The CDR3 here is CAWSDRLGAQYF. The DNA of the CDR3 is TGTGCCTGGAGTGATAGATTAGGGGCCCAGTACTTC.

This clonotype came up many times. The genes are TRBV3-1 and TRBJ2-7; TRBD2 agrees at 10 bases. This CDR3 has 15 amino acids. V lost 1 base, J lost 4 bases, and 4 bases stayed unmatched. The germline V gene encodes CDR1 LGHDT and CDR2 YNNKEL (reference sequence). The CDR3: CASSQGLAGQYEQYF. The CDR3 DNA follows: TGTGCCAGCAGCCAAGGACTAGCGGGCCAGTACGAGCAGTACTTC.

The rearrangement joins TRBV6-2 or TRBV6-3 to TRBJ1-5; 7 bases map to TRBD1. The CDR3 loop spans 15 amino acids. J was trimmed by 6 bases and V by 0 bases; bases with no gene match: 5. Germline V gives CDR1 MNHEY, CDR2 SVGEGT. The CDR3 DNA reads TGTGCCAGCAGTTACTCCCCGACAGGGAGTCAGCCCCAGCATTTT. As protein: CASSYSPTGSQPQHF.

This clonotype occurred many times. The rearrangement uses TRBV11-2 and TRBJ2-5; 9 bases are a match to TRBD1. CDR1 is SGHAT and CDR2 is FQNNGV in the germline V gene. The CDR3 contains 15 residues. Trimming removed 6 bases from V and 5 bases from J; junction bases left unmatched: 10. The CDR3, as DNA: TGTGCCAGCAGATTTTACAGGGGGCGATGGGAGACCCAGTACTTC. Translating it yields CASRFYRGRWETQYF.

This clonotype has a count of ten or more. This chain connects TRBV7-2 to TRBJ2-7, with no clear D. V was clipped by 5 bases and J by 2 bases, with 13 bases between them. Per the germline V gene, CDR1 is SGHTA and CDR2 is FQGNSA. The CDR3 length is 14 residues. The CDR3, as DNA: TGTGCCAGCAGCCACGGACCGGCAACCTACGAGCAGTACTTC. This encodes CASSHGPATYEQYF.

This clonotype has just a few counts. The CDR3 nucleotides read TGTGCCAGCAGCCTAACTAGACCCCACGAGCAGTACTTC. Translated: CASSLTRPHEQYF. The rearrangement links TRBV11-2 to TRBJ2-7; D may be TRBD2 (5 bases). Per germline, CDR1 SGHAT and CDR2 FQNNGV. The CDR3 totals 13 residues. Between the trimmed V and J ends, which lost 5 bases and 5 bases, there was a span of 13 bases.

This clonotype was counted many times. V and J are TRBV30 and TRBJ1-4; 7 bases are shared with TRBD1. J gave up 0 bases and V 3 bases, and 7 bases lay outside the gene matches. CDR1 and CDR2 (germline): GTSNPN, SVGIG (reference sequence). The CDR3 sequence is 16 residues long. The CDR3 reads CAWSSDGQATNEKLFF. The CDR3 DNA reads as TGTGCCTGGAGCTCCGACGGACAGGCAACTAATGAAAAACTGTTTTTT. The variable domain in full, completed from reference TRBV30 and TRBJ1-4, reads SQTIHQWPATLVQPVGSPLSLECTVEGTSNPNLYWYRQAAGRGLQLLFYSVGIGQISSEVPQNLSASRPQDRQFILSSKKLLLSDSGFYLCAWSSDGQATNEKLFFGSGTQLSVL.

This clonotype was detected ten times or more. The genes are TRBV3-1 and TRBJ1-1, with no clear D. V shed 2 bases and J shed 1 base, with 8 bases lying between them. Germline values: CDR1 LGHDT, CDR2 YNNKEL (reference sequence). This CDR3 is built from 14 residues. This CDR3 reads CASSQNSANTEAFF. The CDR3 nucleotides are TGTGCCAGCAGCCAAAACAGTGCGAACACTGAAGCTTTCTTT.

This clonotype was counted many times. CDR3 in amino acids: CSAREGPTNEKLFF. CDR3 DNA: TGCAGTGCTAGAGAGGGCCCCACTAATGAAAAACTGTTTTTT. The rearrangement joins TRBV20-1 to TRBJ1-4; D gene unclear. This CDR3 is 14 amino acids long. V lost 0 bases, J lost 2 bases, and 7 bases lay in between. CDR1 is DFQATT, CDR2 SNEGSKA, per germline (reference sequence).

This clonotype was counted at least ten times. The V and J genes are TRBV20-1 and TRBJ2-7; 7 positions agree with TRBD2. The CDR3 has 15 amino acids. Germline CDR1 reads DFQATT; CDR2 reads SNEGSKA (reference sequence). The J segment lost 2 bases and the V segment lost 6 bases, leaving 13 bases of the junction unmatched. CDR3 protein: CSAKSSGRSPYEQYF. Written as DNA, the CDR3 is TGCAGTGCCAAGTCCTCCGGGAGGAGCCCCTACGAGCAGTACTTC.

The chain combines TRBV15 with TRBJ2-1, with 9 positions matching TRBD2. J was trimmed by 8 bases and V by 4 bases; bases with no gene match: 9. The CDR3 is 15 residues long. Germline CDR1 LNHNV, CDR2 YYDKDF (reference sequence). The CDR3 region has the DNA TGTGCCACCAGCAATAGCGGGAGTGTCGTGGATGAGCAGTTCTTC. Residues: CATSNSGSVVDEQFF.

A few counts support this clonotype. The chain has TRBV20-1 and TRBJ2-1, with D unclear. Germline values: CDR1 DFQATT, CDR2 SNEGSKA (reference sequence). V lost 0 bases and J lost 5, with 14 bases in between. The CDR3 is made up of 15 amino acids. CDR3 DNA: TGCAGTGCTAGAGAACGGACGGCCTCGGACAATGAGCAGTTCTTC. Its translation is CSARERTASDNEQFF.